This TCR beta chain was sequenced for a study of CD8 T cells in ankylosing spondylitis. Study-wide results and caveats: Seemingly characteristic of ankylosing spondylitis blood was a TCR beta motif consisting of roughly 8 highly homologous variants. Reported data indicate significant enrichment of disease-linked clones within matched ankylosing spondylitis synovial fluid.

This CDR3 has 16 amino acids. Per germline, CDR1 KGHDR and CDR2 SFDVKD. V shed 2 bases, J shed 8 bases, and the junction held 4 bases outside the gene matches. Note on this clonotype: Its antigen is currently unknown.

By quantitative 5'-RACE with molecular barcodes, the TCR beta libraries were made. TCRdb redid the calling of the 5' RACE reads with MiXCR, one entry per CDR3 protein. The repertoire has 250,000 to 300,000 distinct CDR3 sequences, 15% to 20% of them found once; the top ten carry 7.8%. The chain employs TRBV24-1 and TRBJ2-1; TRBD2 matches at 14 bases. This sequence originates from a male donor with ankylosing spondylitis or in good health (not recorded which). Sequenced: blood, either unsorted or a sorted T cell fraction (not recorded which). The CDR3 bases are TGTGCCACCAGTGATTCCGGGACTAGCGGGAGATATGAGCAGTTCTTC. The encoded protein is CATSDSGTSGRYEQFF.